These 27 T cell receptor beta chains were all obtained from the same sample, sequenced in a study of blood T cell repertoires in COVID-19. Produced via immunoSEQ multiplex PCR; TCRdb's table is partial and in-frame only. The profile shows a few hundred thousand clones, around 84% of them singletons. The sample consisted of peripheral blood. The receptors stem from a woman over 75 with COVID-19, enrolled during active disease.

The chain links TRBV10-3 to TRBJ2-1; TRBD2 matches at 9 bases. Germline V gene data show CDR1 as ENHRY and CDR2 as SYGVKD. This CDR3 has 16 residues. V lost 6 bases to trimming and J lost 0 bases; unmatched junction nucleotides: 6. CDR3 region: CAISESGGYSYNEQFF. CDR3 nucleotides: TGTGCCATCAGCGAGAGCGGGGGGTACTCCTACAATGAGCAGTTCTTC.

This clone appeared a few times. The chain combines TRBV9 with TRBJ1-3; perhaps TRBD1 as D (5 bases). Looked up from germline, CDR1 is SGDLS and CDR2 is YYNGEE. Between the trimmed V and J ends, which lost 7 bases and 7 bases, there was a span of 18 bases. This CDR3 region has 14 residues. The CDR3 sequence: CASGAGTVGNTIYF. DNA of the CDR3: TGTGCCAGCGGAGCCGGGACTGTTGGGAACACCATATATTTT.

The chain joins TRBV28 to TRBJ2-5; TRBD1 matches at 7 bases. Germline V gene lookup returns CDR1 MDHEN and CDR2 SYDVKM. V was clipped by 4 bases and J by 5 bases; unmatched bases: 10. The CDR3 spans 15 residues. The CDR3 DNA reads as TGTGCCAGCAGTTATACAGGGGTCAGAGGGGAGACCCAGTACTTC. Encoded protein: CASSYTGVRGETQYF. The variable domain in full, completed from reference TRBV28 and TRBJ2-5, reads DVKVTQSSRYLVKRTGEKVFLECVQDMDHENMFWYRQDPGLGLRLIYFSYDVKMKEKGDIPEGYSVSREKKERFSLILESASTNQTSMYLCASSYTGVRGETQYFGPGTRLLVL.

This rearrangement joins TRBV7-9 to TRBJ1-4; unclear D gene. The CDR3 runs 15 residues. Germline V gene data show CDR1 as SEHNR and CDR2 as FQNEAQ (reference sequence). Trimming left V 5 bases short and J 0 bases short, with 10 bases between. DNA for the CDR3: TGTGCCAGCAGCCCAGATTTCCCAACTAATGAAAAACTGTTTTTT. This encodes CASSPDFPTNEKLFF.

The genes are TRBV3-1 (or the pseudogene TRBV3-2) and TRBJ2-3, with 8 nucleotides matching TRBD2. The CDR3 sequence is 17 residues long. Germline lookup yields CDR1 LGHDT and CDR2 YNNKEL (reference sequence). V trimming: 4 bases; J trimming: 0 bases; junction bases outside the gene matches: 9. As DNA, the CDR3 is TGTGCCAGCAGCCTCCAAAACCAGCGGGGGAGCACAGATACGCAGTATTTT. It translates to CASSLQNQRGSTDTQYF.

This chain links TRBV11-2 with TRBJ1-2; 8 bases agree with TRBD1. The CDR3 length is 15 residues. V dropped 1 base and J dropped 5; count of bases not matched to a gene: 6. The germline CDR1 and CDR2 sequences are SGHAT and FQNNGV. CDR3 nucleotides: TGTGCCAGCAGCTTAGCCGGACAGGGCAATTATGGCTACACCTTC. Its protein product is CASSLAGQGNYGYTF.

This chain joins TRBV7-2 and TRBJ1-6, with TRBD1 matching 7 bases. The V and J ends lost 7 bases and 7 bases, in that order; junction bases with no gene match: 10. Per germline, CDR1 SGHTA and CDR2 FQGNSA. CDR3 length: 15 residues. CDR3 coding DNA: TGTGCCAGCAAGACCCAGACAGGGTGGAATTCACCCCTCCACTTT. Its protein product is CASKTQTGWNSPLHF.

V gene TRBV7-8 combines with J gene TRBJ1-2; the D gene is possibly TRBD1 (6 bases). The CDR3 is 14 amino acids. Germline assignment: CDR1 SGHVS and CDR2 FQNEAQ. V was shortened by 5 bases and J by 4 bases, with 14 bases between the two germline ends. The CDR3 reads CASSHGGAPYGYTF. In DNA form, the CDR3 reads TGTGCCAGCAGCCATGGGGGGGCACCCTATGGCTACACCTTC.

The rearrangement uses TRBV7-2 and TRBJ1-5; D is uncertain. V lost 6 bases to trimming and J lost 2 bases, with 11 bases between them. Germline loops: CDR1 SGHTA, CDR2 FQGNSA. The CDR3 is 14 amino acids. As DNA, the CDR3 is TGTGCCAGCAGTGGAGCGAGGGGCAATCAGCCCCAGCATTTT. Translated, it gives CASSGARGNQPQHF.

CDR3 sequence: CASSEGGGETQYF. In DNA, the CDR3 is TGTGCCAGCAGTGAGGGGGGAGGGGAGACCCAGTACTTC. The chain couples TRBV7-2 to TRBJ2-5, with D perhaps matching TRBD2 (7 bases). This CDR3 has 13 residues. Trimming pared 6 bases from V and 5 bases from J, leaving 13 bases between. Germline-derived CDR1 and CDR2 are SGHTA and FQGNSA.

The chain has TRBV9 and TRBJ1-6; 7 nucleotides agree with TRBD1. The CDR3 runs 15 residues. Per germline, CDR1 SGDLS and CDR2 YYNGEE. The junction had 2 bases not matched to a gene; V was cut back by 2 bases and J by 3 bases. CDR3 protein: CASSVGQIYNSPLHF. The CDR3 coding sequence is TGTGCCAGCAGCGTGGGACAGATCTATAATTCACCCCTCCACTTT. Supplemented by reference TRBV9 and TRBJ1-6, the full variable domain reads DSGVTQTPKHLITATGQRVTLRCSPRSGDLSVYWYQQSLDQGLQFLIQYYNGEERAKGNILERFSAQQFPDLHSELNLSSLELGDSALYFCASSVGQIYNSPLHFGNGTRLTVT.

V and J are TRBV10-1 and TRBJ1-1; the D gene is possibly TRBD1 (6 bases). Germline V lookup: CDR1 WNHNN, CDR2 SYGVQD (reference sequence). The CDR3 is 11 amino acids. Trimming removed 4 bases at V and 8 bases at J, with 8 bases between. CDR3 nucleotide sequence: TGCGCCAGCAGTGTTGGGACAGAAGCTTTCTTT. It codes for CASSVGTEAFF.

At least ten counts were recorded for this clone. The V and J genes are TRBV30 and TRBJ1-5, with TRBD1 identical over 8 bases. This CDR3 has 15 residues. Trimming took 1 base from V and 5 from J; bases not matched to a gene: 7. The germline V gene has CDR1 GTSNPN and CDR2 SVGIG (reference sequence). The CDR3 bases are TGTGCCTGGAGTGGGGCAGGGGGCAATTATCAGCCCCAGCATTTT. Translation gives CAWSGAGGNYQPQHF.

The gene calls are TRBV30 and TRBJ1-1; 7 nucleotides line up with TRBD1. The CDR3 has 16 residues. V shed 3 bases and J 0 bases; nucleotides not matched to a gene: 10. Germline CDR1 reads GTSNPN; CDR2 reads SVGIG (reference sequence). CDR3 DNA sequence: TGTGCCTGGAGGGACAGGATGGGAATACTGAACACTGAAGCTTTCTTT. It yields the protein CAWRDRMGILNTEAFF.

The chain is built from TRBV27 and TRBJ2-7; D may be TRBD1 (6 bases). Germline values: CDR1 MNHEY, CDR2 SMNVEV (reference sequence). This CDR3 region has 14 residues. The V end was cut by 5 bases, the J end by 0 bases, with 11 bases between. This CDR3 reads CASSHQGSSYEQYF. DNA of the CDR3: TGTGCCAGCAGTCATCAGGGGTCCTCCTACGAGCAGTACTTC.

This rearrangement joins TRBV30 to TRBJ1-6; TRBD1 might be the D (5 bases). The V end was cut by 1 base, the J end by 11 bases, with 15 bases between. The CDR3 is 14 residues long. The V gene's germline CDR1 is GTSNPN and CDR2 SVGIG (reference sequence). DNA for the CDR3: TGTGCCTGGAGTGGGCAAGGAGGGGTCGCACCCCTCCACTTT. Amino acid sequence: CAWSGQGGVAPLHF.

The chain joins TRBV2 to TRBJ1-5; possibly TRBD1 for D (5 bases). The germline V gene has CDR1 SNHLY and CDR2 FYNNEI. V gave up 6 bases and J gave up 5 bases, with 11 bases separating them. The CDR3 totals 13 residues. The CDR3 loop is CASRGEVHQPQHF. The CDR3, as DNA: TGTGCCAGCAGGGGGGAGGTCCATCAGCCCCAGCATTTT.

The rearrangement links TRBV3-1 (or the pseudogene TRBV3-2) to TRBJ2-7; 10 nucleotides match TRBD1. Germline V gives CDR1 LGHDT, CDR2 YNNKEL (reference sequence). This CDR3 contains 14 residues. V dropped 4 bases and J dropped 5; count of bases not matched to a gene: 5. DNA for the CDR3: TGTGCCAGCAGCCGGGGACAGGGGTCCCACGAGCAGTACGTC. Protein product: CASSRGQGSHEQYV.

V gene TRBV27 combines with J gene TRBJ1-1; possibly TRBD1 for D (5 bases). The CDR3 contains 14 residues. The V end lost 6 bases, the J end lost 4 bases, and 15 bases lay between the germline ends. Germline loops: CDR1 MNHEY, CDR2 SMNVEV (reference sequence). CDR3 loop: CASSLTQGITEAFF. In nucleotides, the CDR3 is TGTGCCAGCAGCCTCACCCAGGGAATCACTGAAGCTTTCTTT.

The chain's CDR3 is CGYRGGDTQYF. CDR3 bases: TGTGGCTATCGAGGGGGTGATACGCAGTATTTT. This chain links TRBV6-5 with TRBJ2-3, with a tentative D call TRBD1 (6 bases). CDR3 length equals 11 residues. Germline values: CDR1 MNHEY, CDR2 SVGAGI.

The genes are TRBV30 and TRBJ2-1, with TRBD2 matching 9 bases. The germline V gene has CDR1 GTSNPN and CDR2 SVGIG (reference sequence). The CDR3 is 15 residues long. V was clipped by 4 bases and J by 2 bases; unmatched bases: 6. The CDR3 DNA sequence: TGTGCCTGGAATGGGCGGGGGGGGCCCTACAATGAGCAGTTCTTC. Translation: CAWNGRGGPYNEQFF.

The chain combines TRBV5-1 with TRBJ2-3; 9 bases match TRBD2. The J segment lost 2 bases and the V segment lost 0 bases, leaving 4 bases of the junction unmatched. This CDR3 has 16 amino acids. Germline V lookup: CDR1 SGHRS, CDR2 YFSETQ. CDR3 sequence (DNA): TGCGCCAGCAGCTTGGGAGCGGGGGGATCCACAGATACGCAGTATTTT. It encodes CASSLGAGGSTDTQYF. The entire variable domain, with the rest obtained from reference TRBV5-1 and TRBJ2-3, is as follows: KAGVTQTPRYLIKTRGQQVTLSCSPISGHRSVSWYQQTPGQGLQFLFEYFSETQRNKGNFPGRFSGRQFSNSRSEMNVSTLELGDSALYLCASSLGAGGSTDTQYFGPGTRLTVL.

V and J are TRBV10-3 and TRBJ1-4; no definite D call. The CDR3 contains 14 residues. In germline, CDR1 is ENHRY, CDR2 SYGVKD. The V end lost 4 bases, the J end lost 0 bases, and 6 bases lay between the germline ends. CDR3 region: CAISVTATNEKLFF. CDR3 DNA: TGTGCCATCAGTGTCACAGCAACTAATGAAAAACTGTTTTTT.

V gene TRBV7-9 combines with J gene TRBJ2-3, with TRBD1 matching over 8 bases. This CDR3 region has 15 residues. Germline-derived CDR1 and CDR2 are SEHNR and FQNEAQ (reference sequence). J was trimmed by 5 bases and V by 5 bases; bases with no gene match: 9. The CDR3 DNA sequence: TGTGCCAGCAGCACTCTCCAGGGGGCGGAAGATACGCAGTATTTT. This gives the protein CASSTLQGAEDTQYF.

The chain has TRBV5-1 and TRBJ2-7; TRBD1 aligns across 7 bases. The germline gives CDR1 SGHRS, CDR2 YFSETQ. This CDR3 is 15 amino acids long. The J segment lost 2 bases and the V segment lost 2 bases, leaving 7 bases of the junction unmatched. The CDR3 nucleotides read TGCGCCAGCAGCTTAATTCCGGGACAGACCTACGAGCAGTACTTC. Its protein product is CASSLIPGQTYEQYF.

The V gene is TRBV5-1, the J gene TRBJ1-1; D is ambiguous. The CDR3 sequence is 12 residues long. Germline V gene data show CDR1 as SGHRS and CDR2 as YFSETQ. Deletions cut 5 bases from V and 1 base from J, with 6 bases between. The CDR3 sequence is CASSHGNTEAFF. The CDR3 nucleotides read TGCGCCAGCAGTCACGGGAACACTGAAGCTTTCTTT.

The gene calls are TRBV9 and TRBJ1-1, with D tentatively TRBD1 (5 bases). Trimming shortened V by 4 bases and J by 7 bases, and 20 bases separated the two germline ends. This CDR3 is built from 15 residues. From germline, CDR1 is SGDLS and CDR2 YYNGEE. The CDR3 DNA reads as TGTGCCAGCAGCACCACGGGACTGGACCGGCATGAAGCTTTCTTT. It specifies CASSTTGLDRHEAFF. The complete variable domain, with remaining parts taken from reference TRBV9 and TRBJ1-1, reads DSGVTQTPKHLITATGQRVTLRCSPRSGDLSVYWYQQSLDQGLQFLIQYYNGEERAKGNILERFSAQQFPDLHSELNLSSLELGDSALYFCASSTTGLDRHEAFFGQGTRLTVV.